This TCR beta chain was recorded in a study of T cell responses to AZD1222 COVID-19 vaccine. Study-level points and caveats: Females outnumbered males among donors, who were mostly white British; clonal diversity was possibly underestimated.

On this clone: What it recognizes is unknown.

The protocol was immunoSEQ multiplex PCR, while the TCRdb copy is restricted to in-frame clones and leaves out a portion. Altogether some 79,000 clones are present, 80% being singletons, with the ten largest covering about 51%. The specimen comprised peripheral blood, sampled 28 days after the second AZD1222 dose. This TCR derives from an adult who received the AZD1222 COVID-19 vaccine.

Written as DNA, the CDR3 is TGTGCCAGCAGCTCCAGGGGGCAGGTAGATACGCAGTATTTT. Translation gives CASSSRGQVDTQYF. The chain combines TRBV7-9 with TRBJ2-3; 8 positions agree with TRBD1. The CDR3 extends over 14 amino acids. Trimming removed 4 bases from V and 5 bases from J; junction bases left unmatched: 5. From germline, CDR1 is SEHNR and CDR2 FQNEAQ (reference sequence).